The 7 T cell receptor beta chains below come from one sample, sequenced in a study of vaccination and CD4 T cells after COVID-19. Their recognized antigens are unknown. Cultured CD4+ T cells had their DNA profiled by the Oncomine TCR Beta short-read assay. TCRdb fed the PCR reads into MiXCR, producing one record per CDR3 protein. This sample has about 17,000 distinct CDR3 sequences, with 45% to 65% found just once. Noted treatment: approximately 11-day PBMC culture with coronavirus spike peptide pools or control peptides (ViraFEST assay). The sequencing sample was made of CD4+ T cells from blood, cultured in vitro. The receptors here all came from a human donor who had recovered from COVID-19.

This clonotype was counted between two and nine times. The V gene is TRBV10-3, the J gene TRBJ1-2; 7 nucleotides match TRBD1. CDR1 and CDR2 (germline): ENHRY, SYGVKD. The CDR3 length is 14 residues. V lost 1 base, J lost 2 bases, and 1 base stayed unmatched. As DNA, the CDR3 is TGTGCCATCAGTGAGTTACAGGGGAACTATGGCTACACCTTC. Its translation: CAISELQGNYGYTF.

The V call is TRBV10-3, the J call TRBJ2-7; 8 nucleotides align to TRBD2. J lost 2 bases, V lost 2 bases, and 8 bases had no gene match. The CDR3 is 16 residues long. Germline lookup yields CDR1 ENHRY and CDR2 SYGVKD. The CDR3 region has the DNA TGTGCCATCAGTGAGGCGCTAGCGGGCGCAGCCTACGAGCAGTACTTC. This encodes CAISEALAGAAYEQYF.

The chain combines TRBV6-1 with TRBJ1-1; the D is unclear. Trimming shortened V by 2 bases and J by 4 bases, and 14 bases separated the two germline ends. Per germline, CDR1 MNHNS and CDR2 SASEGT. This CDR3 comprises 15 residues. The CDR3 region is CASSERSEWATEAFF. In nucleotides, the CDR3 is TGTGCCAGCAGTGAAAGAAGTGAATGGGCCACTGAAGCTTTCTTT.

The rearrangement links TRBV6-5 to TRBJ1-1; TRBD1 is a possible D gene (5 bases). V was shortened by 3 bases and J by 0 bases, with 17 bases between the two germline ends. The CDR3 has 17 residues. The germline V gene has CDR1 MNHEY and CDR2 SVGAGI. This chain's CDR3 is CASSYFDRTLMNTEAFF. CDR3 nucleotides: TGTGCCAGCAGTTATTTCGACAGAACGCTCATGAACACTGAAGCTTTCTTT.

CDR3 amino acids: CASRREASGRNYEQYF. CDR3 coding DNA: TGTGCCAGCAGACGGGAGGCTAGCGGGCGAAACTACGAGCAGTACTTC. The V gene is TRBV27, the J gene TRBJ2-7, with 8 bases fitting TRBD2. Trimming at V came to 6 bases and at J to 3 bases, leaving 13 bases not matched to a gene. The CDR3 sequence is 16 residues long. Germline CDR1 MNHEY, CDR2 SMNVEV (reference sequence).

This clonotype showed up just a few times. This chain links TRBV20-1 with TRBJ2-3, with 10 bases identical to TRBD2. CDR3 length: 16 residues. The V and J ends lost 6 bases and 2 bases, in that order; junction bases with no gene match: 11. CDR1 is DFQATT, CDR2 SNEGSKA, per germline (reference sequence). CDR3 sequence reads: CSAFSPSGGTTDTQYF. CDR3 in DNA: TGCAGTGCCTTCTCCCCTAGCGGGGGAACCACAGATACGCAGTATTTT.

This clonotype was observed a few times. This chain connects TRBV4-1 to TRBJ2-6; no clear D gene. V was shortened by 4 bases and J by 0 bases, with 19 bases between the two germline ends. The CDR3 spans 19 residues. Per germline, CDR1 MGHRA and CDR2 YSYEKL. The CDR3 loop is CASSRVPLTLYSGANVLTF. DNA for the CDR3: TGCGCCAGCAGCCGAGTCCCGCTGACCCTGTACTCTGGGGCCAACGTCCTGACTTTC.